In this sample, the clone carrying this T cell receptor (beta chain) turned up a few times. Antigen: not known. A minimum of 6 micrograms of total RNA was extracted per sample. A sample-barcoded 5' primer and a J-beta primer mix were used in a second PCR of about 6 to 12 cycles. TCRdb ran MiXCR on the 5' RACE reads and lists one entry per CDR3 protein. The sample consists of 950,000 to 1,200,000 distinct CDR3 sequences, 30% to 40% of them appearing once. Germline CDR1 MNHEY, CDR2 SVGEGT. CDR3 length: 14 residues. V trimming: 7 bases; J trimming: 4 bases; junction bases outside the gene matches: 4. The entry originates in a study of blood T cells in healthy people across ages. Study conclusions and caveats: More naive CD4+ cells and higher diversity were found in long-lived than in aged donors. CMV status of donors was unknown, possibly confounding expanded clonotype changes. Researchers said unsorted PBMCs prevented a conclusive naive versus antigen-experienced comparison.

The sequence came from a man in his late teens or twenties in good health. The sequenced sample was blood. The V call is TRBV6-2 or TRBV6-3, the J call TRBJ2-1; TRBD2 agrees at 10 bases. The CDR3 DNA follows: TGTGCCAGCACCCCGACTAGCGGGTACAATGAGCAGTTCTTC. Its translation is CASTPTSGYNEQFF.